This T cell receptor beta chain emerged from a study of T cells after yellow fever vaccination. Overall study context: Some fractions had low cell numbers, and these were prepared with SMART-Seq v4 Ultra Low Input. Broader study findings: Clonotypes shared by both compartments, CD4 and CD8, made up a small share. Contaminants from the bulk population, in the form of abundant clonotypes, could be found in FACS-sorted repertoires.

TCRdb re-analysed the 5' RACE reads in MiXCR, keeping a single row per CDR3 protein. This table has around 610,000 distinct CDR3 sequences, approximately 13% appearing once. Concerning this clonotype itself: Its antigen is not known.

The CDR3 consists of 15 residues. The V end was cut by 6 bases, the J end by 5 bases, with 17 bases between. Germline CDR1 and CDR2: MNHEY and SVGEGT. The sample in question was PBMCs, obtained on the day of the yellow fever booster vaccination. The clonotype originates from a man aged 30 to 45 who received the YFV17D yellow fever vaccine. The V and J genes are TRBV6-2 or TRBV6-3 and TRBJ2-1; D gene ambiguous. The CDR3 region has the DNA TGTGCCAGCAGCTCTCTCTTTAGTGGGGACAATGAGCAGTTCTTC. Protein sequence: CASSSLFSGDNEQFF.